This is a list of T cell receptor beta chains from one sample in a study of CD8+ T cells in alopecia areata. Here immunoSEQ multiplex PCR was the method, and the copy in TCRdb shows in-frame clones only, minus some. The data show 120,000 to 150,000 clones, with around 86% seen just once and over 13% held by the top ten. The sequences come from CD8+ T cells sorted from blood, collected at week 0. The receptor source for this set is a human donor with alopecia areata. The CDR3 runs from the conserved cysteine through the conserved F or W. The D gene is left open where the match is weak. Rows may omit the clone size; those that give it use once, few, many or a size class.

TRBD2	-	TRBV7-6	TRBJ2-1	TGTGCCAGCAGCTCCGGGTGGGGGCTAGCGGGATTGTTCTTC	CASSSGWGLAGLFF
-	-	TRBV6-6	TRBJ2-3	TGTGCCAGCAGTTACTCTAGCGGTAGCACAGATACGCAGTATTTT	CASSYSSGSTDTQYF
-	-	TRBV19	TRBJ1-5	TGTGCCAGTAGTATAACAGGGCCTCCCAATCAGCCCCAGCATTTT	CASSITGPPNQPQHF
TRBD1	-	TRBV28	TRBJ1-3	TGTGCCAGCAGTCCGACAGGGACTGGAAACACCATATATTTT	CASSPTGTGNTIYF
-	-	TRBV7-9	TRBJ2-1	TGTGCCAGCAGCTTCCCACAGGGACTAACGCCGGAGTACAATGAGCAGTTCTTC	CASSFPQGLTPEYNEQFF
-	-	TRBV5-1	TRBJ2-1	TGCGCCAGCAGCCCGGGACTGGATATTAATGAGCAGTTCTTC	CASSPGLDINEQFF
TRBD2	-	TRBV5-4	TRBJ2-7	TGTGCCAGCAGCGTTGGGGTCGCGGGAGCGAGCTACGAGCAGTACTTC	CASSVGVAGASYEQYF
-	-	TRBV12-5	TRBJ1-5	TGTGCTAGTGGTTTGGGAGAAAATCAGCCCCAGCATTTT	CASGLGENQPQHF
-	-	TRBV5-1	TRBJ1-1	TGCGCCAGCAGCAAAAGGGGGTGGATGAACACTGAAGCTTTCTTT	CASSKRGWMNTEAFF
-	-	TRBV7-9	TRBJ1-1	TGTGCCAGCAGCACTGCAGTCACTGAAGCTTTCTTT	CASSTAVTEAFF
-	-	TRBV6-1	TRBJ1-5	TGTGCCAGCAGTGAAGGAGGAAACAGTCTGCAGTTACCCCAGCATTTT	CASSEGGNSLQLPQHF
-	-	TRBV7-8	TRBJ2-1	TGTGCCAGCAGCTATAGTGGGGCGGACAATGAGCAGTTCTTC	CASSYSGADNEQFF
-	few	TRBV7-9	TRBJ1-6	TGTGCCAGCAGCTTAGTGTTCCCAGAGTTCACCTATAATTCACCCCTCCACTTT	CASSLVFPEFTYNSPLHF
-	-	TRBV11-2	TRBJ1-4	TGTGCCAGCAGCTTATACGGGAACACTAATGAAAAACTGTTTTTT	CASSLYGNTNEKLFF
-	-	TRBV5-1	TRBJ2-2	TGCGCCAGCAGCTGGGAAAGACAAGCTAACACCGGGGAGCTGTTTTTT	CASSWERQANTGELFF
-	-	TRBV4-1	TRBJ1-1	TGCGCCAGCAGCCCAAGGGAGGGCACTGAAGCTTTCTTT	CASSPREGTEAFF
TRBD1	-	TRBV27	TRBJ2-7	TGTGCCAGCAGCGGGGACAGGCTCTACGAGCAGTACTTC	CASSGDRLYEQYF
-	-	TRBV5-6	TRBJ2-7	TGTGCCAGCAGCCTCGGGACGGAGACCTACGAGCAGTACTTC	CASSLGTETYEQYF
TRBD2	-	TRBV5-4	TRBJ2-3	TGTGCCAGCAGCTCCCTAGCGGGGGGTTCTGGCACAGATACGCAGTATTTT	CASSSLAGGSGTDTQYF
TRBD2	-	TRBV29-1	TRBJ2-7	TGCAGCGTTAGGACTAGCGGCTACGAGCAGTACTTC	CSVRTSGYEQYF
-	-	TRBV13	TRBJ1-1	TGTGCCAGCAGCCCTACAACGAACACTGAAGCTTTCTTT	CASSPTTNTEAFF
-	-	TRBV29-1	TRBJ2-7	TGCAGCGTTTCTACAGGGAGTTACGAGCAGTACTTC	CSVSTGSYEQYF
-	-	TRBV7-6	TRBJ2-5	TGTGCCAGCAGCTTATGGGGGGCGGACCAAGAGACCCAGTACTTC	CASSLWGADQETQYF
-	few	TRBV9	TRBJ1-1	TGTGCCAGCAGCTCCGGGGGGACTGAAGCTTTCTTT	CASSSGGTEAFF
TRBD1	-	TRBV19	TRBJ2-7	TGTGCCAGTAGTTCGGACAGGCCCTACGAGCAGTACTTC	CASSSDRPYEQYF
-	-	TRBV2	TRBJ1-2	TGTGCCAGCAGAGGAACCAGGGGCTACACCTTC	CASRGTRGYTF
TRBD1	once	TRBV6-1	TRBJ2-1	TGCGCCAGCAGCTGGACAGGGAACAATGAGCAGTTCTTC	CASSWTGNNEQFF
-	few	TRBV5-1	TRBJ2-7	TGCGCCAGCAGCTTTTGGGGCAGGGTTTCCGCAGCTAACAACGAGCAGTACTTC	CASSFWGRVSAANNEQYF
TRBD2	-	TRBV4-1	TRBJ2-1	TGCGCCAGCAGCCAAGAGGGAGCGGGAGCCTACAATGAGCAGTTCTTC	CASSQEGAGAYNEQFF
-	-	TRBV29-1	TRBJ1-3	TGCAGCGTTACCGATTCTAAAACTCCTGGAAACACCATATATTTT	CSVTDSKTPGNTIYF
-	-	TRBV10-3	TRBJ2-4	TGTGCCGTACAAACGGACAGTCACATTCAGTACTTC	CAVQTDSHIQYF
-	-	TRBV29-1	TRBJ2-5	TGCAGCGTTTCGGCGGAAGACACATTGTACCAAGAGACCCAGTACTTC	CSVSAEDTLYQETQYF
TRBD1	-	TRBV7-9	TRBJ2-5	TGTGCCAGCAGCGGGACAGGGTTCTTGGAGACCCAGTACTTC	CASSGTGFLETQYF
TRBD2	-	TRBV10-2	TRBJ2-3	TGCGCCAGCATTGGACTAGCGGGTACCGGCACAGATACGCAGTATTTT	CASIGLAGTGTDTQYF
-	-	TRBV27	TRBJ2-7	TGTGCCAGCAGTTTATACTCGCCCTCCTACGAGCAGTACTTC	CASSLYSPSYEQYF
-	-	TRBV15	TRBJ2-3	TGTGCCACCAGCAGAGGGTGGGGCACAGATACGCAGTATTTT	CATSRGWGTDTQYF
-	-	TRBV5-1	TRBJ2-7	TGCGCCAGCAGCTTGGGAGCAGGGGACTACGAGCAGTACTTC	CASSLGAGDYEQYF
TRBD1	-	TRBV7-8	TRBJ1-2	TGTGCCAGCAGCTTAGTAACAGGGGATCTCTATGGCTACACCTTC	CASSLVTGDLYGYTF
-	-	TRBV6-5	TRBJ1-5	TGTGCCAGCAGTGGGACTGACCGTCAGCCCCAGCATTTT	CASSGTDRQPQHF
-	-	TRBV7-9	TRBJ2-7	TGTGCCAGCAGCCCCCGGTACGGTAGCGGAGTTTACGAGCAGTACTTC	CASSPRYGSGVYEQYF
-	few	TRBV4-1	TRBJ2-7	TGCGCCAGCAGCCAAGGGGTCGAGCAGTACTTC	CASSQGVEQYF
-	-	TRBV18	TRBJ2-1	TGTGCCAGCTCCCCGGGACAATACAATGAGCAGTTCTTC	CASSPGQYNEQFF
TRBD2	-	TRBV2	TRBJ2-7	TGTGCCAGCAGTGAAGCTACCCAAGCGGGAGGCCCCTACGAGCAGTACTTC	CASSEATQAGGPYEQYF
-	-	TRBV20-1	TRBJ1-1	TGCAGTGCTAGCAGTTACACTGAAGCTTTCTTT	CSASSYTEAFF
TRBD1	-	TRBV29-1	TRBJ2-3	TGCAGCGCCTCAGGGGGAGATAGGGATACGCAGTATTTT	CSASGGDRDTQYF
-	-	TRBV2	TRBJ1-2	TGTGCCAGCCCAGGGAGCCCAAATCATGGCTACACCTTC	CASPGSPNHGYTF